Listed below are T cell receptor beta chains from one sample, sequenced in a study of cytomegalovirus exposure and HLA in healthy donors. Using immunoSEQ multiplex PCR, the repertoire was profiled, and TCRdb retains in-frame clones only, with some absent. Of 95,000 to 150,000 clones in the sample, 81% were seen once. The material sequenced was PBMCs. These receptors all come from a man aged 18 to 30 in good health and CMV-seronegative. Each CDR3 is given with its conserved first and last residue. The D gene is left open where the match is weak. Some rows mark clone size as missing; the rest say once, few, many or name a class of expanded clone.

DNA: TGTGCCAGCAGCCAGAGGACAGGGACAGTCACCGGGGAGCTGTTTTTT; CDR3: CASSQRTGTVTGELFF; size: NA; D: TRBD1; J: TRBJ2-2; V: TRBV9
DNA: TGTGCCAGCTCACCTGCAGGGGGGACACGAAACACCGGGGAGCTGTTTTTT; CDR3: CASSPAGGTRNTGELFF; size: NA; D: NA; J: TRBJ2-2; V: TRBV18
DNA: TGTGCCAGCAGCCCGGACACCTGGACTACCGACTATGGCTACACCTTC; CDR3: CASSPDTWTTDYGYTF; size: NA; D: NA; J: TRBJ1-2; V: TRBV7-6
DNA: TGCAGTCCCTCGGACACTGAAGCTTTCTTT; CDR3: CSPSDTEAFF; size: NA; D: NA; J: TRBJ1-1; V: TRBV20-1
DNA: TGCAGCGTTGAAGGGGCAGGGGTGAACACTGAAGCTTTCTTT; CDR3: CSVEGAGVNTEAFF; size: NA; D: NA; J: TRBJ1-1; V: TRBV29-1
DNA: TGTGCCAGCAGTACAGGGGCTAGCAGCACAGATACGCAGTATTTT; CDR3: CASSTGASSTDTQYF; size: NA; D: TRBD1; J: TRBJ2-3; V: TRBV6-4
DNA: TGTGCCAGCAGCCAAGATCTGGGGCTGATCTTAACTGATACGCAGTATTTT; CDR3: CASSQDLGLILTDTQYF; size: NA; D: NA; J: TRBJ2-3; V: TRBV14
DNA: TGTGCCAGCAGTGAGGGGACTGCCTCTGGAAACACCATATATTTT; CDR3: CASSEGTASGNTIYF; size: NA; D: NA; J: TRBJ1-3; V: TRBV2
DNA: TGCAGTGCTCCGGGGGGGAATGAGCAGTTCTTC; CDR3: CSAPGGNEQFF; size: once; D: TRBD2; J: TRBJ2-1; V: TRBV20-1
DNA: TGTGCCAGCAGAATAAGCGGGGGACTTGAGCAGTTCTTC; CDR3: CASRISGGLEQFF; size: NA; D: TRBD2; J: TRBJ2-1; V: TRBV6-5
DNA: TGTGCCAGTAGTATGCCGGACACGTCCTACGAGCAGTACTTC; CDR3: CASSMPDTSYEQYF; size: few; D: NA; J: TRBJ2-7; V: TRBV19
DNA: TGTGCCAGCAGTGAACTCGGGGCAGGGGCCACCTATGGCTACACCTTC; CDR3: CASSELGAGATYGYTF; size: NA; D: NA; J: TRBJ1-2; V: TRBV25-1
DNA: TGTGCCAGCAGCCAAGAAGCGGGGTATAGCACAGATACGCAGTATTTT; CDR3: CASSQEAGYSTDTQYF; size: NA; D: TRBD2; J: TRBJ2-3; V: TRBV4-2
DNA: TGTGCCAGCAGTTATCATGACAGGGAGCAGCAGTACTTC; CDR3: CASSYHDREQQYF; size: NA; D: TRBD1; J: TRBJ2-7; V: TRBV6-6
DNA: TGTGCCAGCAGCTTACACTACAATGAGCAGTTCTTC; CDR3: CASSLHYNEQFF; size: few; D: NA; J: TRBJ2-1; V: TRBV11-3
DNA: TGTGCCAGCAGTTCGGTCCTTACTAGCACTGAAGCTTTCTTT; CDR3: CASSSVLTSTEAFF; size: NA; D: NA; J: TRBJ1-1; V: TRBV2
DNA: TGTGCCAGCAGCTTAGGGCACACGAACACCGGGGAGCTGTTTTTT; CDR3: CASSLGHTNTGELFF; size: NA; D: NA; J: TRBJ2-2; V: TRBV7-7
DNA: TGTGCCACCAACCCCCACAGGGAGAAAACCTACGAGCAGTACTTC; CDR3: CATNPHREKTYEQYF; size: NA; D: NA; J: TRBJ2-7; V: TRBV10-3
DNA: TGCGCCAGCAGCCTCGGTACAGGGGGCGGCACTGAAGCTTTCTTT; CDR3: CASSLGTGGGTEAFF; size: NA; D: TRBD1; J: TRBJ1-1; V: TRBV4-1
DNA: TGTGCCAGCAGCTTACCCAGCGGGGGCCCACAAGAGACCCAGTACTTC; CDR3: CASSLPSGGPQETQYF; size: NA; D: TRBD2; J: TRBJ2-5; V: TRBV7-9
DNA: TGTGCCAGCATGGCCCTGAACACTGAAGCTTTCTTT; CDR3: CASMALNTEAFF; size: NA; D: NA; J: TRBJ1-1; V: TRBV6-1
DNA: TGTGCCAGCAGTGAAGACAGGGAATACGAGCAGTACTTC; CDR3: CASSEDREYEQYF; size: NA; D: NA; J: TRBJ2-7; V: TRBV6-1
DNA: TGTGCCAGCAGTTACGCCGGGGGGTACCAAGAGACCCAGTACTTC; CDR3: CASSYAGGYQETQYF; size: NA; D: TRBD2; J: TRBJ2-5; V: TRBV6-6
DNA: TGTGCCAGCAGTTACTCGAATCCAGCGGCAGGTTACGAGCAGTACTTC; CDR3: CASSYSNPAAGYEQYF; size: NA; D: NA; J: TRBJ2-7; V: TRBV6-5
DNA: TGTGCCAGCAGGCGCGGGGGGGCCGTACACGAGCAGTACTTC; CDR3: CASRRGGAVHEQYF; size: NA; D: TRBD2; J: TRBJ2-7; V: TRBV27
DNA: TGCAGCGCAGGGGTCACTGAAGCTTTCTTT; CDR3: CSAGVTEAFF; size: NA; D: NA; J: TRBJ1-1; V: TRBV29-1
DNA: TGTGCCAGCAGCTCACCGGGACAGGCAACCTACGAGCAGTACTTC; CDR3: CASSSPGQATYEQYF; size: NA; D: TRBD1; J: TRBJ2-7; V: TRBV5-4
DNA: TGTGCCAGCAGCGTCACAGGGGGCGCGGGTGAAGCTTTCTTT; CDR3: CASSVTGGAGEAFF; size: few; D: TRBD1; J: TRBJ1-1; V: TRBV5-5
DNA: TGTGCCAGCAGTGAACGCCCAGCGGAGTACTACGAGCAGTACTTC; CDR3: CASSERPAEYYEQYF; size: NA; D: NA; J: TRBJ2-7; V: TRBV6-1
DNA: TGCGCCAGCAGCTTGGCCGACGGACAGTACCTCACAGATACGCAGTATTTT; CDR3: CASSLADGQYLTDTQYF; size: NA; D: NA; J: TRBJ2-3; V: TRBV5-1
DNA: TGTGCCAGCAGCTCACCCGGACTCCACAATGAGCAGTTCTTC; CDR3: CASSSPGLHNEQFF; size: NA; D: NA; J: TRBJ2-1; V: TRBV11-3
DNA: NA; CDR3: CASILGWTETYNEQFF; size: NA; D: NA; J: TRBJ2-1; V: TRBV6-6
DNA: TGTGCCATCAGTGAGTACAGGGTGGATAAAGATGGAAACACCATATATTTT; CDR3: CAISEYRVDKDGNTIYF; size: NA; D: NA; J: TRBJ1-3; V: TRBV10-3
DNA: TGTGCCAGTAGTAAATATGCCGGGACAGCCCAACTTTTTAACTATGGCTACACCTTC; CDR3: CASSKYAGTAQLFNYGYTF; size: NA; D: TRBD1; J: TRBJ1-2; V: TRBV19
DNA: TGCGCCAGCAGCTTGATGGCAGACTATGGCTACACCTTC; CDR3: CASSLMADYGYTF; size: few; D: NA; J: TRBJ1-2; V: TRBV5-1
DNA: TGTGCCAGCGGGGAGACAGGGGGCGGGGAGACCCAGTACTTC; CDR3: CASGETGGGETQYF; size: NA; D: TRBD1; J: TRBJ2-5; V: TRBV7-9
DNA: TGTGCCAGCAGTTATCAAATAGGACAGATCAACTATGGCTACACCTTC; CDR3: CASSYQIGQINYGYTF; size: NA; D: NA; J: TRBJ1-2; V: TRBV7-9
DNA: TGTGCCAGCAGCACCGGACAGGGTTCCTACGAGCAGTACTTC; CDR3: CASSTGQGSYEQYF; size: NA; D: TRBD1; J: TRBJ2-7; V: TRBV9
DNA: TGTGCCACCAGGACTAGCGGCGGGCCCAGCACAGATACGCAGTATTTT; CDR3: CATRTSGGPSTDTQYF; size: NA; D: TRBD2; J: TRBJ2-3; V: TRBV15
DNA: TGCGCCAGCAGCTTGGGGACGGGAGGAGACACCGGGGAGCTGTTTTTT; CDR3: CASSLGTGGDTGELFF; size: NA; D: TRBD2; J: TRBJ2-2; V: TRBV5-1
DNA: TGTGCCAGCACCCCCTCACAGTACTATGGCTACACCTTC; CDR3: CASTPSQYYGYTF; size: NA; D: NA; J: TRBJ1-2; V: TRBV6-5